This TCR beta chain was sequenced in a study of cytomegalovirus exposure and HLA in healthy donors. In the study overall: The Caucasian-associated ancestry cluster contained 65% to 85% of the approximately 420 genotyped donors.

PCR amplification relied on 60 Vbeta primers (plus 13 Jbeta primers). This table comes from immunoSEQ multiplex PCR, and its TCRdb copy is limited to in-frame clones, with some not included. Of fewer than 200,000 clones listed, approximately 81% are singletons. There are 14 residues in the CDR3. The ends lost 7 bases at V and 9 bases at J; junction bases unmatched: 9. CDR1 is MDHEN, CDR2 SYDVKM, per germline. The source material was PBMCs. J is TRBJ2-4 and V is TRBV28, with 10 bases lining up with TRBD1. The receptor was derived from a woman aged 25 to 39 in good health and CMV-seronegative. The CDR3 here is CASKEGTGVTIQYF. The CDR3 nucleotides read TGTGCCAGCAAGGAGGGGACAGGGGTAACCATTCAGTACTTC.